The clone carrying this T cell receptor beta chain was recorded many times. The antigen remains unidentified. This specimen comes from a study of early T cells in non-severe SARS-CoV-2 infection. Overall study findings and caveats: VDJdb matching, biased toward anti-spike CD8 responses, missed private and CD4 specificities.

As part of library construction, unique molecular identifiers were attached to individual cDNA molecules. TCRdb called the 5' RACE reads again in MiXCR, with one record for every CDR3 protein. Here the sample spans some 16,000 distinct CDR3 sequences, about 5% being singletons. Sample: whole blood. The clonotype comes from an adult who was a healthcare worker with PCR-confirmed SARS-CoV-2 infection or an uninfected control (not recorded which).

CDR3 in DNA: TGCGCCAGCAGCCAAGATTGGCGGACAGGGGCCGGAAACACCATATATTTT. This translates into CASSQDWRTGAGNTIYF. V and J are TRBV4-3 and TRBJ1-3, with 9 bases aligning to TRBD1. V trimming: 0 bases; J trimming: 4 bases; junction bases outside the gene matches: 7. This CDR3 is 17 amino acids long. CDR1 is LGHNA, CDR2 YSLEER, per germline.